This T cell receptor beta chain is drawn from a study of blood T cell repertoires in COVID-19. Libraries were prepared by immunoSEQ multiplex PCR; TCRdb keeps only in-frame clonotypes and omits some of them. The data contain a few hundred thousand clones, more than 85% of them seen just once; the ten biggest clones take up under 3%. With respect to this clone: Just one base apart from a much larger clone, this may be a read error.

The ends were cut back, 4 bases at V and 3 bases at J, with 10 bases in the middle. The CDR3 extends over 13 amino acids. Per the germline V gene, CDR1 is SGHKS and CDR2 is YYEKEE (reference sequence). This clonotype originated in a woman aged 25 to 45 who had recovered from COVID-19. V gene TRBV5-5 combines with J gene TRBJ1-2; D may be TRBD1 (6 bases). The material sequenced was PBMCs or T cells enriched from blood (not recorded which). CDR3 region: CASSPGQDYGYTF. For the CDR3, the DNA is TGTGCCAGCAGCCCGGGACAAGACTATGGCTACACCTTC.